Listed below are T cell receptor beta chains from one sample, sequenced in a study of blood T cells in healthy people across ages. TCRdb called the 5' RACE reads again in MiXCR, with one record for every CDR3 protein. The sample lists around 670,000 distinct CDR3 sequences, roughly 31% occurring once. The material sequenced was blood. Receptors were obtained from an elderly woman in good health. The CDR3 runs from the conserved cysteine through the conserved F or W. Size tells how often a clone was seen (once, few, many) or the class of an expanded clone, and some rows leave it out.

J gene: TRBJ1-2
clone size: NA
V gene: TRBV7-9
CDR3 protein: CASSARTSNPRGGYTF

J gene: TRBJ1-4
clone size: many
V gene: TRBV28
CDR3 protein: CASSSPGAGGEKLFF

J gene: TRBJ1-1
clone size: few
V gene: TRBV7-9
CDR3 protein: CASSLVGTTEAFF

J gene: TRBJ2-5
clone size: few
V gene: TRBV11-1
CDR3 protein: CASSLDGGRETQYF

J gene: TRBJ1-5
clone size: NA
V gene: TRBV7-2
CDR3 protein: CASSLPRQGALNQPQHF

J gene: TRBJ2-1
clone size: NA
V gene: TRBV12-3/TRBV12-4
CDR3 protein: CASKGGFNFDIEQFF

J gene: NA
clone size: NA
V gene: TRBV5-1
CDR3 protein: CASSLATSNNEQYF

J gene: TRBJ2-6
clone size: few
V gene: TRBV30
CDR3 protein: CAWGLSGANVLTF

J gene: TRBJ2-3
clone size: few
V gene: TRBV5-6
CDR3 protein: CASSEGQGATDTQYF

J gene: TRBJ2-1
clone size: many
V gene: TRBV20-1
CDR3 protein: CSARDWRGPSYNEQFF

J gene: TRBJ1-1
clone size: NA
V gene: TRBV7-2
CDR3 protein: CASSSTFIGGQGAFF

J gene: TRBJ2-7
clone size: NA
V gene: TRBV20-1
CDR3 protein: CSAAPQGQTYEQYF

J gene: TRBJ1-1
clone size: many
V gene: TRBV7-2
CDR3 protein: CASSRWTATEAFF

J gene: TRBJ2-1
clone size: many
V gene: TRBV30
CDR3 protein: CAWKGTALKQFF

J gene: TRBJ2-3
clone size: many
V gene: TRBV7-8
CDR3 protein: CASSLASGGADTQYF

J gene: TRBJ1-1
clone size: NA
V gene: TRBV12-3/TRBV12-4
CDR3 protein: CASSAPTGQTEAFF

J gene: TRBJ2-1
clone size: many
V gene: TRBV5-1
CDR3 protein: CASSLWGQGDSSYNEQFF

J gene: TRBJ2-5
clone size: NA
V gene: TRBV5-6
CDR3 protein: CASSLEVRGALETQYF

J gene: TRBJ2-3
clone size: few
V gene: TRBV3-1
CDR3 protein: CASSQAPSRADTQYF

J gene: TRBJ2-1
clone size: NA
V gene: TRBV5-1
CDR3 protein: CASVEFSGAPYNEQFF

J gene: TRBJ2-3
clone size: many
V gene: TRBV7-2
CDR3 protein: CASSLAKWGGADTQYF

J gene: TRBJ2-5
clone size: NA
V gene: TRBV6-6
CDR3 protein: CASSPPVGEQETQYF

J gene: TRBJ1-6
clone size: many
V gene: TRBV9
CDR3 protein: CASSVVSRPEGPLHF

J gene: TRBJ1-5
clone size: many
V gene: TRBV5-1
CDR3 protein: CASSLSGDSNQPQHF

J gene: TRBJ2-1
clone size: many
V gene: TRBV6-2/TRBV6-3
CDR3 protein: CASRDPTLNEQFF

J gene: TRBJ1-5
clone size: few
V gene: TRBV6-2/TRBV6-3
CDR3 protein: CASSYGATKGGANQPQHF

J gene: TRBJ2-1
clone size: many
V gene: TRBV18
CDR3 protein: CASSPSRSYNEQFF

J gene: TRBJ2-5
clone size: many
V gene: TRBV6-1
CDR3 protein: CASSERPVPPRETQYF

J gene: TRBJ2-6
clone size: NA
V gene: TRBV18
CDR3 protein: CASSPFGFSGANVLTF

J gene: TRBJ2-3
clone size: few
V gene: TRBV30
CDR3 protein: CAWSPSYGATDTQYF

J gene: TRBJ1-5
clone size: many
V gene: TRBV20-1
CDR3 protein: CSALDRTYSNQPQHF

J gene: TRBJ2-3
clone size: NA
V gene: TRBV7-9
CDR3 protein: CASRHLKGDTQYF